The rows below give T cell receptor beta chains drawn from one sample of a study of cytomegalovirus exposure and HLA in healthy donors. Profiled with immunoSEQ multiplex PCR; TCRdb holds only in-frame clones, not every one. This sample yields some 120,000 clones, of which about four fifths are seen a single time; 1.6% belongs to the top ten. Sequencing input: PBMCs. Receptors originate from a woman younger than 30 in good health and CMV-seronegative. The CDR3 runs from the conserved cysteine through the conserved F or W.

V gene: TRBV18; J gene: TRBJ1-1; CDR3 protein: CASMKQENTEAFF
V gene: TRBV7-9; J gene: TRBJ2-2; CDR3 protein: CASSQTGSTGELFF
V gene: TRBV7-9; J gene: TRBJ1-1; CDR3 protein: CASSLARQAAEAFF
V gene: TRBV7-9; J gene: TRBJ1-1; CDR3 protein: CASSPQPGGREAFF
V gene: TRBV13; J gene: TRBJ2-7; CDR3 protein: CASSPGTDPYEQYF
V gene: TRBV5-1; J gene: TRBJ1-2; CDR3 protein: CASSLTREAYYGYTF
V gene: TRBV7-9; J gene: TRBJ2-1; CDR3 protein: CASSSTSGPFNEQFF
V gene: TRBV28; J gene: TRBJ1-5; CDR3 protein: CASRRGGAYSNQPQHF
V gene: TRBV5-6; J gene: TRBJ2-1; CDR3 protein: CASSVEASGYNEQFF
V gene: TRBV30; J gene: TRBJ1-5; CDR3 protein: CAFAGSNQPQHF
V gene: TRBV5-1; J gene: TRBJ1-2; CDR3 protein: CASSPDRDYGYTF
V gene: TRBV2; J gene: TRBJ1-1; CDR3 protein: CASSLDGDTEAFF
V gene: TRBV10-2; J gene: TRBJ2-2; CDR3 protein: CASSEDRNTGELFF
V gene: TRBV6-6; J gene: TRBJ1-1; CDR3 protein: CASTLFRGLRDTEAFF
V gene: TRBV19; J gene: TRBJ1-5; CDR3 protein: CASSRQGGQPQHF
V gene: TRBV7-9; J gene: TRBJ1-1; CDR3 protein: CASSKTGGQGSPEAFF
V gene: TRBV2; J gene: TRBJ1-1; CDR3 protein: CASTRDRAYTEAFF
V gene: TRBV18; J gene: TRBJ1-4; CDR3 protein: CASSPRSLQGTGSLNEKLFF
V gene: TRBV6-6; J gene: TRBJ1-2; CDR3 protein: CASSPSGFAYGYTF
V gene: TRBV6-1; J gene: TRBJ1-5; CDR3 protein: CASSGTGDQPQHF
V gene: TRBV27; J gene: TRBJ1-5; CDR3 protein: CASSPRGGSNQPQHF
V gene: TRBV28; J gene: TRBJ2-7; CDR3 protein: CASTLQGTGHEQYF
V gene: TRBV6-1; J gene: TRBJ1-1; CDR3 protein: CASKRHLNTEAFF
V gene: TRBV11-2; J gene: TRBJ1-2; CDR3 protein: CASSLIRQGAGYTF
V gene: TRBV7-2; J gene: TRBJ1-3; CDR3 protein: CASRKAPPGNTIYF
V gene: TRBV29-1; J gene: TRBJ2-7; CDR3 protein: CSVEGGGGTGTFEYEQYF
V gene: TRBV23-1; J gene: TRBJ1-6; CDR3 protein: CASSQSNYYSPLHF
V gene: TRBV14; J gene: TRBJ1-2; CDR3 protein: CASSQDLGTLGYTF
V gene: TRBV28; J gene: TRBJ2-3; CDR3 protein: CASSSPLAGYTDTQYF
V gene: TRBV19; J gene: TRBJ1-1; CDR3 protein: CASRAGGTEAFF
V gene: TRBV7-9; J gene: TRBJ1-1; CDR3 protein: CASSLRPREGTEAFF
V gene: TRBV2; J gene: TRBJ1-5; CDR3 protein: CASSLDRAHQHF
V gene: TRBV7-6; J gene: TRBJ1-1; CDR3 protein: CASSLAPTANTEAFF
V gene: TRBV29-1; J gene: TRBJ2-3; CDR3 protein: CSAHRGDTQYF
V gene: TRBV27; J gene: TRBJ1-1; CDR3 protein: CASSPLDRGRRTEAFF
V gene: TRBV5-8; J gene: TRBJ1-3; CDR3 protein: CASSLSLSGNTIYF
V gene: TRBV5-1; J gene: TRBJ2-7; CDR3 protein: CASSLAPPPTSYEQYF
V gene: TRBV10-1; J gene: TRBJ1-1; CDR3 protein: CASSEGTGRSTEAFF
V gene: TRBV11-2; J gene: TRBJ1-1; CDR3 protein: CASSLGLQTTLPTEAFF
V gene: TRBV5-1; J gene: TRBJ1-3; CDR3 protein: CASSLARVAGRNPIYF